Here is one T cell receptor beta chain with its context. Its target antigen remains unknown. The record has no base qualities; no much larger clone is one base away. In Seattle, one collaborating source enrolled patients while the infection was active and tracked those patients longitudinally over the course of disease. Each collaborating institution followed its own protocols to collect whole blood in K2EDTA tubes. For TCRbeta analysis, collaborators shipped samples as frozen whole blood, isolated PBMCs, or DNA extracted from either of those sample types. These data are taken from a study of blood T cell repertoires in COVID-19 (dated by TCRdb to 2020 to 2021). About the study as a whole: Collaborator samples came from the United States, Italy and Spain and covered acute and convalescent phases of COVID-19. The samples were drawn from two sources: the first 160 participants of the ongoing ImmuneRACE study, and 1,254 subjects contributed by 6 global collaborators. Deeply sampled blood TCRbeta repertoires from subjects exposed to, actively infected with, or recovered from COVID-19 were included in the dataset. A freely available public database, intended as a resource for researchers studying the immune response to SARS-CoV-2, is where the repertoires were released. Where available, HLA class I and class II types were obtained from metadata supplied by the sample provider rather than from assay-based typing. The prospective study material was composed of cDNA or gDNA derived from T cells, B-cell-depleted T cells, or PBMCs. Nearly every sample came with metadata listing a de-identified subject ID, COVID-19 status, age in years and sex.

The immunoSEQ Assay, a bias-controlled multiplex PCR, was used to amplify TCRbeta CDR3 regions from genomic DNA. Regarding the original processing steps: Nucleated cell counts per sample were estimated from amplification of reference gene primers within the assay. To quantify the absolute abundance of each unique TCRbeta CDR3 rearrangement, sequence reads were collapsed and filtered. For each sample, productive Simpson clonality was calculated by taking the square root of Simpson's diversity index across productive rearrangements. Drawn from immuneACCESS, this table holds only the in-frame rearrangements with V and J called that TCRdb kept. Clones are partly lost; checked studies trace under half to an unresolved V gene and leave the rest unexplained. V, J and clone size were drawn from that table, and D and trimming were deduced from the DNA. This sample is represented by approximately 530,000 clones; roughly 89% of them were singletons. Of the sample, under 8.5% is held by the ten largest clones.

Summary of the overall study and its limitations: The amount of clinical and demographic metadata varied by source and participant and was provided uncurated.

Sequencing used peripheral blood. This clonotype was sampled from a woman aged 45-59 years with COVID-19, enrolled during active disease.

The CDR3 protein is CASSNGLAGLQFF. The bases read TGTGCCAGCAGCAACGGACTAGCGGGGCTTCAGTTCTTC. The V and J genes are TRBV9 and TRBJ2-1, and 12 junction bases match TRBD2. The CDR3 spans 13 residues, from the cysteine through the phenylalanine. The read is trimmed to its CDR3 DNA, 39 bases read in frame from base 1. From V the trimming removes 4 bases and from J it removes 13 bases, while the gene matches leave 6 bases of the junction unaccounted for. The germline V gene sets CDR1 to SGDLS and CDR2 to YYNGEE. With the rest looked up from the reference TRBV9 and TRBJ2-1 genes rather than sequenced, the full variable domain is DSGVTQTPKHLITATGQRVTLRCSPRSGDLSVYWYQQSLDQGLQFLIQYYNGEERAKGNILERFSAQQFPDLHSELNLSSLELGDSALYFCASSNGLAGLQFFGPGTRLTVL.